This T cell receptor (beta chain) was obtained from a study of blood T cells in healthy people across ages. Study-wide points: Donor CMV infection status was unknown, possibly confounding age-related changes in expanded clonotypes.

This clonotype has at least ten counts. Its matching antigen is unknown. Primers used in a second PCR of about 6 to 11 cycles were a sample-barcoded 5' primer and a J-beta primer mix. TCRdb reanalysed the 5' RACE reads using MiXCR and keeps one entry per CDR3 protein. The top ten clones hold roughly 10% of a sample with about 930,000 distinct CDR3 sequences, 25% to 30% of them seen once. Per germline, CDR1 SEHNR and CDR2 FQNEAQ (reference sequence). The CDR3 runs 13 residues. Trimming cost V 1 base and J 3 bases, with 7 bases left between them. A further study also used this sample, focusing on T cells of mothers and their children.

This rearrangement joins TRBV7-9 to TRBJ2-7, with a possible D match to TRBD1 (6 bases). Sequenced: blood. This sequence was found in a woman aged 40 to 49 in good health. The CDR3 region is CASSLVTGYEQYF. The CDR3 coding sequence is TGTGCCAGCAGCTTAGTGACAGGCTACGAGCAGTACTTC.